Sequencing of this T cell receptor (beta chain) was carried out in a study of identical twins. V gave up 0 bases and J gave up 5 bases, with 9 bases separating them. CDR1 and CDR2 (germline): SGHRS, YFSETQ. This CDR3 comprises 14 residues. TCRdb re-derived calls from the 5' RACE reads in MiXCR, one entry per CDR3 protein. Of hundreds of thousands of distinct CDR3 sequences in the sample, around 5.7% were seen once. The receptor's source is a young man in good health. V and J are TRBV5-1 and TRBJ2-1, with D tentatively TRBD2 (5 bases). Sequencing was done on a sample of naive T cells sorted from blood. The CDR3 protein is CASSLGLTDNEQFF. CDR3 nucleotide sequence: TGCGCCAGCAGCTTGGGACTAACCGACAATGAGCAGTTCTTC. Full variable domain (remainder filled in from reference TRBV5-1 and TRBJ2-1): KAGVTQTPRYLIKTRGQQVTLSCSPISGHRSVSWYQQTPGQGLQFLFEYFSETQRNKGNFPGRFSGRQFSNSRSEMNVSTLELGDSALYLCASSLGLTDNEQFFGPGTRLTVL.